This TCR beta chain was recovered during a study of blood T cell repertoires in COVID-19. The CDR3 runs 14 residues. Germline loops: CDR1 MNHEY, CDR2 SVGAGI. V was clipped by 7 bases and J by 8 bases; unmatched bases: 8. Original processing methods: For nucleated cells, counts were estimated from reference gene primer amplification. Using immunoSEQ multiplex PCR, the repertoire was profiled, and TCRdb retains in-frame clones only, with some absent. V and J calls and clone size are those listed in that table; D and trimming were worked out from the DNA. The sample carries around 300,000 clones, around four fifths recorded once.

Sequencing was performed on peripheral blood. The chain couples TRBV6-5 to TRBJ2-2; 9 bases fit TRBD1. This sequence was found in a woman aged 50 to 65 with active or convalescent COVID-19. The CDR3 spells CASIENRGQGELFF. CDR3 DNA: TGTGCCAGCATAGAGAACAGGGGGCAGGGGGAGCTGTTTTTT.